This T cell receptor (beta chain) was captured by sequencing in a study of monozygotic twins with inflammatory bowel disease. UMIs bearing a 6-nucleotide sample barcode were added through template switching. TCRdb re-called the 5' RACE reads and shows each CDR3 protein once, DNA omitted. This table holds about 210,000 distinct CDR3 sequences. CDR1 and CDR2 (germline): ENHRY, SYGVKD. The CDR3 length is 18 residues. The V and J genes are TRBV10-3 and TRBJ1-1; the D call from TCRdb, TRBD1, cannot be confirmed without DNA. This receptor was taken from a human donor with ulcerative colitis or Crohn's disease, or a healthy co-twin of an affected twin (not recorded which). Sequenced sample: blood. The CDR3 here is CAISEGSRGPDLNTEAFF.